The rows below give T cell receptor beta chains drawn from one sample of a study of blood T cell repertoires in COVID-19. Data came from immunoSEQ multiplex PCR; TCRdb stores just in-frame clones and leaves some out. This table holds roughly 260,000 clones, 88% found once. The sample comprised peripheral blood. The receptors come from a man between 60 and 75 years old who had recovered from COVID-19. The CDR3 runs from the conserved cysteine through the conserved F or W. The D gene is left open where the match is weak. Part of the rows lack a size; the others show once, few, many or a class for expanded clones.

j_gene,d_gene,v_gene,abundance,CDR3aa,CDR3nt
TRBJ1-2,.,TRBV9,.,CASSVDGGYGYTF,TGTGCCAGCAGCGTAGACGGCGGCTATGGCTACACCTTC
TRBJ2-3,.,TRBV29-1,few,CSVEIGDTQYF,TGCAGCGTCGAGATCGGGGATACGCAGTATTTT
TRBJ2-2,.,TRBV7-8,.,CASSSLVGATGELFF,TGTGCCAGCAGCTCCTTGGTAGGGGCTACCGGGGAGCTGTTTTTT
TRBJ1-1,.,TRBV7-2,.,CASSLRMGGAVEAFF,TGTGCCAGCAGCTTAAGGATGGGGGGGGCCGTTGAAGCTTTCTTT
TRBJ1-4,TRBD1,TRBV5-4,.,CASSWIQGANEKLFF,TGTGCCAGCAGTTGGATACAGGGGGCTAATGAAAAACTGTTTTTT
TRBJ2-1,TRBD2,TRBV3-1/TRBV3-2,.,CASTQGLAGSNEQFF,TGTGCCAGCACCCAAGGACTAGCGGGGTCCAATGAGCAGTTCTTC
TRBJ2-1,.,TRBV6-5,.,CASKRSVSNEQFF,TGTGCCAGCAAGCGGTCCGTTTCCAATGAGCAGTTCTTC
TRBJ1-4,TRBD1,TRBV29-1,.,CSVGQQGASNEKLFF,TGCAGCGTTGGACAACAGGGGGCGTCTAATGAAAAACTGTTTTTT
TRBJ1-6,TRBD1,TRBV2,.,CASSAGTGVSPLHF,TGTGCCAGCAGCGCCGGGACAGGGGTTTCACCCCTCCACTTT
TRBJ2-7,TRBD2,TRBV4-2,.,CASSQDTGGASYEQYF,TGTGCCAGCAGCCAAGATACGGGGGGGGCCTCCTACGAGCAGTACTTC
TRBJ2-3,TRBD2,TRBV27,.,CASSLTSGAGDTQYF,TGTGCCAGCAGTTTAACTAGCGGGGCGGGGGATACGCAGTATTTT
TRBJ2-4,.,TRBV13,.,CASSPQSGVAKNIQYF,TGTGCCAGCAGCCCCCAGTCCGGAGTAGCCAAAAACATTCAGTACTTC
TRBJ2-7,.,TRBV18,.,CASSPSGSYEQYF,TGTGCCAGCTCACCGAGCGGCTCCTACGAGCAGTACTTC
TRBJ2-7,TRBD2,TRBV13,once,CASSPKGRDEQYF,TGTGCCAGCAGCCCGAAGGGGAGGGACGAGCAGTACTTC
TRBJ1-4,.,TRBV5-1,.,CASSQGPNEKLFF,TGCGCCAGCAGCCAGGGTCCTAATGAAAAACTGTTTTTT
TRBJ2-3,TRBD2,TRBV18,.,CASSPRGTSGGLRQYF,TGTGCCAGCTCACCACGTGGGACTAGCGGGGGGTTGAGGCAGTATTTT